This T cell receptor beta chain originates from a study of T cells in Graves' hyperthyroidism and ophthalmopathy. Together with thyroid ultrasound, orbital computed tomography, serum thyroxine and TRAb, clinical symptoms were used for diagnoses. Concerning this clonotype itself: Its antigen is unknown.

Using RNA transcripts as the source, TCR beta CDR3 regions were amplified. The HTBI set primed first-round TCR CDR3 RT-PCR. In TCRdb, the multiplex PCR reads were re-called with MiXCR into one record per CDR3 protein. The table lists some 510,000 distinct CDR3 sequences, around 46% of them singletons. This CDR3 is built from 14 residues. Per the germline V gene, CDR1 is KGHDR and CDR2 is SFDVKD. Trimming removed 8 bases at V and 0 bases at J, with 7 bases between. Study findings and constraints: Blood shared most expanded thyroid clonotypes above 0.001.

The receptor comes from a woman aged 18-35 years with Graves' hyperthyroidism. The sequenced sample consisted of peripheral blood or thyroid tissue (not recorded which). The V gene is TRBV24-1, the J gene TRBJ1-6, with no clear D. For the CDR3, the DNA is TGTGCCACCAATACCCGCTCCTATAATTCACCCCTCCACTTT. Its translation is CATNTRSYNSPLHF.